The 10 T cell receptor beta chains given below trace back to one sample, sequenced in a study of OX40 agonist ivuxolimab in advanced cancers. Assay: immunoSEQ multiplex PCR; the TCRdb copy retains only in-frame clones and omits some. The sample shows 43,000 or so clones, around nine tenths of them seen only once. Here the sequenced sample was CD4+ or CD8+ T cells sorted from blood, taken in a trial of the OX40 agonist ivuxolimab. Receptors originate from an adult with an advanced solid tumor such as melanoma, head and neck, liver or kidney cancer.

This CDR3 is CASSSADTQYF. CDR3 in DNA: TGTGCCAGTAGTTCGGCAGATACGCAGTATTTT. The chain has TRBV19 and TRBJ2-3; D is unresolved. Germline assignment: CDR1 LNHDA and CDR2 SQIVND (reference sequence). V dropped 5 bases and J dropped 4 bases, with 4 bases sitting between them. The CDR3 loop spans 11 amino acids.

This clone was detected a few times. V gene TRBV7-2 combines with J gene TRBJ2-2, with 7 bases matching TRBD1. Germline V gene lookup returns CDR1 SGHTA and CDR2 FQGNSA. The CDR3 spans 15 residues. Trimming cost V 4 bases and J 3 bases; bases outside gene matches: 5. The CDR3 loop reads CASSSDRIYTGELFF. CDR3 DNA sequence: TGTGCCAGCAGCTCGGACAGGATTTACACCGGGGAGCTGTTTTTT.

This clone was found a few times. The J gene is TRBJ1-6, the V gene TRBV5-1, with D hard to call. CDR3 length: 15 residues. V lost 2 bases and J lost 8, with 14 bases in between. The germline V gene has CDR1 SGHRS and CDR2 YFSETQ. CDR3 DNA: TGCGCCAGCAGCTTCTCAGGACCGCCTGATTCACCCCTCCACTTT. Protein: CASSFSGPPDSPLHF. Looking up the rest from reference TRBV5-1 and TRBJ1-6 gives the full variable domain: KAGVTQTPRYLIKTRGQQVTLSCSPISGHRSVSWYQQTPGQGLQFLFEYFSETQRNKGNFPGRFSGRQFSNSRSEMNVSTLELGDSALYLCASSFSGPPDSPLHFGNGTRLTVT.

The chain combines TRBV15 with TRBJ1-3; no reliable D call. The CDR3 has 12 amino acids. Trimming took off 5 bases at V and 4 bases at J, with 6 bases between the two ends. In germline, CDR1 is LNHNV, CDR2 YYDKDF (reference sequence). As DNA, the CDR3 is TGTGCCACCAGCTTGACAGGAAACACCATATATTTT. It yields the protein CATSLTGNTIYF.

J is TRBJ2-3 and V is TRBV7-2; D is unclear. In germline, CDR1 is SGHTA, CDR2 FQGNSA. V lost 4 bases, J lost 4 bases, and 15 bases lay in between. The CDR3 covers 15 residues. The CDR3 loop is CASSSHTQRPDTQYF. The CDR3 bases are TGTGCCAGCAGCTCCCACACTCAGAGACCAGATACGCAGTATTTT.

The J gene is TRBJ1-2, the V gene TRBV5-4, with 7 nucleotides matching TRBD1. The V gene's germline CDR1 is SGHNT and CDR2 YYREEE (reference sequence). V lost 1 base to trimming and J lost 2 bases; unmatched junction nucleotides: 5. The CDR3 has 15 residues. CDR3 nucleotides: TGTGCCAGCAGCTTGAGGTCAGGGGGGAACTATGGCTACACCTTC. Its protein is CASSLRSGGNYGYTF.

The chain couples TRBV14 to TRBJ2-5; D unresolved. V was shortened by 2 bases and J by 5 bases, with 6 bases between the two germline ends. The V gene's germline CDR1 is SGHDN and CDR2 FVKESK. The CDR3 loop spans 12 amino acids. CDR3 amino acids: CASSQRVETQYF. CDR3 in DNA: TGTGCCAGCAGCCAACGAGTTGAGACCCAGTACTTC.

In its sample, this clone was seen a few times. The rearrangement joins TRBV28 to TRBJ1-5; no reliable D call. Germline lookup yields CDR1 MDHEN and CDR2 SYDVKM. There are 12 residues in the CDR3. Trimming stripped 8 bases from V and 4 bases from J, with 9 bases between. The chain's CDR3 is CASGRANQPQHF. The CDR3 DNA sequence: TGTGCCAGCGGACGGGCTAATCAGCCCCAGCATTTT.

The chain couples TRBV28 to TRBJ1-4; D not certain. The CDR3 is made up of 14 amino acids. V was trimmed by 3 bases and J by 0 bases, leaving 5 bases between them. Germline values: CDR1 MDHEN, CDR2 SYDVKM. The CDR3 protein is CASSLTTTNEKLFF. In DNA, the CDR3 is TGTGCCAGCAGTTTGACCACAACTAATGAAAAACTGTTTTTT.

The chain has TRBV5-1 and TRBJ1-2; 10 bases map to TRBD1. The germline V gene has CDR1 SGHRS and CDR2 YFSETQ. Germline trimming cut 4 bases from V and 8 bases from J; bases unmatched to any gene: 5. The CDR3 has 13 residues. The CDR3 DNA reads as TGCGCCAGCAGCGGCCGGGACAGGGGAGGCTACACCTTC. Its translation is CASSGRDRGGYTF.